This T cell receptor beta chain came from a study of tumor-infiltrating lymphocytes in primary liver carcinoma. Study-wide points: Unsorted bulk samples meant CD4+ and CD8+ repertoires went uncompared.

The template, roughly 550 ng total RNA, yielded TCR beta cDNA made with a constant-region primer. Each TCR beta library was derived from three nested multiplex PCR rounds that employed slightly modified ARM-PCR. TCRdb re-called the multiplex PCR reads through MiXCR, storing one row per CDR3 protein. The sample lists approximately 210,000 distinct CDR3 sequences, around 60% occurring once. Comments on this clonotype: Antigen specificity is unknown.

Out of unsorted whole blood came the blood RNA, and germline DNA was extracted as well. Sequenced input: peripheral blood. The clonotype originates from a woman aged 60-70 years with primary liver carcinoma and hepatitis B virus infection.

CDR3 amino acids: CASRGTGTGYTF. The CDR3 region has the DNA TGTGCCAGCAGAGGAACAGGGACCGGCTACACCTTC. The J gene is TRBJ1-2, the V gene TRBV12-3 or TRBV12-4; TRBD1 might be the D (6 bases). CDR3 length equals 12 residues. Trimming removed 6 bases at V and 8 bases at J, with 13 bases between.